This TCR beta chain was sequenced for a study of blood T cells in healthy people across ages (dated by TCRdb to between 2015 and 2017). Regarding the complete study: In model experiments, roughly one uniquely barcoded TCR beta cDNA molecule per two T cells was captured by template switching. Age-related changes in TCR beta repertoire diversity were measured in the study by deep sequencing normalized with unique cDNA molecular identifiers. Four age groups were formed from the donors: young (average approximately 15 years), middle-aged (roughly 38), aged (about 62) and long-lived (roughly 81). Donors of different ages were randomly distributed across sequencing lanes to avoid experimental bias. For two donors (one aged 18 to 29 and one aged 80 or older), the study analyzed two additional independent replicas of 1 million unique cDNA reads from the same blood draw. Summary of the overall study and its limitations: Total diversity estimates from one million sequenced T cells were considered lower bounds and underestimates. There was a strong correlation between observed TCR beta diversity and the percentage of naive T cells measured by flow cytometry. Compared with the aged group, the long-lived group had more naive CD4+ T cells, fewer expanded clones and increased TCR diversity, suggesting age selection. As age increased, observed TCR beta diversity per million T cells dropped in a roughly linear way, and a significant reduction was already evident by age 40. Because profiling used bulk unsorted PBMCs, naive and antigen-experienced compartments could not be compared conclusively. Because donor CMV infection status was unknown, age-related changes in expanded clonotypes were potentially confounded.

The library was produced with 5' RACE. Sequencing instrument: Illumina HiSeq 2500. A second PCR of roughly 7 to 12 cycles was run with a J-beta primer mix and a sample-barcoded 5' primer. Each TCR beta cDNA molecule received a unique molecular identifier from a template-switch 5' adaptor carrying 12 random nucleotides. At least 2.5 million CDR3-containing paired-end reads were obtained from each sample. First-strand cDNA was synthesized from all RNA with the Mint cDNA synthesis kit, primed by a TRBC-specific oligonucleotide. Following uracil-DNA glycosylase treatment, a first 18-cycle PCR with universal primers M1SS and BC2_uni_R was performed on all cDNA. The paper's processing steps were these. For normalization, 1 million high-quality reads were randomly selected from each sample, with every read carrying a distinct molecular identifier. Reads with shared molecular identifiers were discarded instead of being binned into consensus sequences. MiTCR, set to a Q25 quality threshold and the strictest error-elimination algorithm, was used for CDR3 identification, clonotype clustering and error correction. A nonparametric unseen species model with Euler transformation was used to estimate a lower bound on total TCR beta diversity. The public reads were run again by TCRdb, first through fastp at Q25 and then through MiXCR, and only productive beta chains were kept. Every entry covers one CDR3 protein and lists the most common genes and DNA from its rows. TCRdb assigned the V and J calls; the authors' analysis was not used. This sample is represented by 700,000 to 900,000 distinct CDR3 sequences; 50% to 65% of them were singletons. The ten most abundant clones make up approximately 41% of the sample.

With respect to this clonotype: It lacks a known antigen. It has no much larger one-base neighbor in the sample; base qualities were not kept.

Trimming removed 2 bases from V and 11 bases from J, leaving 20 bases between the germline ends. The CDR3 numbers 15 residues from cysteine through phenylalanine. Of all the DNA, just the CDR3 is kept, 45 bases in frame from base 1. The germline V gene sets CDR1 to KGHDR and CDR2 to SFDVKD. The roughly 39 donors, aged about 6 to 90 years, were systemically healthy Caucasian individuals from Russia. Each donor gave approximately 10 milliliters of peripheral blood, collected into EDTA-treated Vacutainer tubes. Ficoll-Paque density-gradient centrifugation was used to isolate PBMCs, with at least 6.5 million per sample. Trizol reagent was used to extract total RNA from the PBMCs, yielding at least 5 micrograms per sample. For every donor, flow cytometry on a PBMC aliquot measured the percentage of naive CD45RAhigh/CD27high T cells.

Sequencing was done on a sample of blood. This TCR was recovered from a man at least 80 years old in good health. The chain is assembled from TRBV24-1 and TRBJ2-5; the D gene is not confidently resolved. Read as DNA, the sequence is TGTGCCACCAGTGATTCGGTGAAGAGTATAAATGAGCAGTACTTC. It translates to CATSDSVKSINEQYF.